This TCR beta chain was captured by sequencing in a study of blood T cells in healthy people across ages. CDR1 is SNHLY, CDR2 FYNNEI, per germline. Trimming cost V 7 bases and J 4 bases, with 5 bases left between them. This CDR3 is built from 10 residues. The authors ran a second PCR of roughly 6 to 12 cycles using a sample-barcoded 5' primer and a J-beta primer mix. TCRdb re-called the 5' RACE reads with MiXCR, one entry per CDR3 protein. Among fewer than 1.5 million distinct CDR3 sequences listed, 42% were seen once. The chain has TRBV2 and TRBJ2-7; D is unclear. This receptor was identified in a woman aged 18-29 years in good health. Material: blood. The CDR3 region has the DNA TGTGCCAGCAAAACGTACGAGCAGTACTTC. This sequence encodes CASKTYEQYF. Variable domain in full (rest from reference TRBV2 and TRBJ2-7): EPEVTQTPSHQVTQMGQEVILRCVPISNHLYFYWYRQILGQKVEFLVSFYNNEISEKSEIFDDQFSVERPDGSNFTLKIRSTKLEDSAMYFCASKTYEQYFGPGTRLTVT.